These 20 T cell receptor beta chains came from one sample sequenced in a study of early T cells in non-severe SARS-CoV-2 infection. A single record per CDR3 protein comes from TCRdb applying MiXCR to the 5' RACE reads. The profile shows about 61,000 distinct CDR3 sequences, about 10% of them singletons. What was sequenced was whole blood. The receptors stem from an adult who was a healthcare worker with PCR-confirmed SARS-CoV-2 infection or an uninfected control (not recorded which).

This clonotype appeared many times. The chain is built from TRBV29-1 and TRBJ2-2; D is unclear. Between the trimmed V and J ends, which lost 4 bases and 3 bases, there was a span of 9 bases. CDR1 is SQVTM and CDR2 is ANQGSEA in the germline V gene. The CDR3 is 13 residues long. For the CDR3, the DNA is TGCAGCGTTGTTCTGGGTCACACCGGGGAGCTGTTTTTT. Protein: CSVVLGHTGELFF.

This clonotype was recorded many times. The chain recombines TRBV28 with TRBJ2-1; D ambiguous. Germline values: CDR1 MDHEN, CDR2 SYDVKM. Trimming took 3 bases from V and 0 from J, leaving 9 bases between them. The CDR3 is 15 amino acids. CDR3 bases: TGTGCCAGCAGTTTGGCCGTATTCTCCTACAATGAGCAGTTCTTC. Protein product: CASSLAVFSYNEQFF.

This clonotype was observed at least ten times. V is TRBV7-9 and J is TRBJ2-7, with D unclear. Germline CDR1 reads SEHNR; CDR2 reads FQNEAQ (reference sequence). The V gene lost 6 bases and the J gene lost 4 bases, with 10 bases spanning the gap. There are 12 residues in the CDR3. The CDR3 loop reads CASSSLLYEQYF. CDR3 DNA sequence: TGTGCCAGCAGTAGCCTCTTGTACGAGCAGTACTTC.

This clonotype was seen at least ten times. This chain joins TRBV5-1 and TRBJ1-1; D gene uncertain. The CDR3 contains 14 residues. Germline V gene data show CDR1 as SGHRS and CDR2 as YFSETQ. V was clipped by 0 bases and J by 6 bases, with 12 bases between them. In DNA form, the CDR3 reads TGCGCCAGCAGCTTGGGTCTAGACTTCGCTGAAGCTTTCTTT. Its protein is CASSLGLDFAEAFF.

This clonotype appeared many times. This chain joins TRBV4-1 and TRBJ2-3, with 7 positions matching TRBD2. The ends lost 4 bases at V and 4 bases at J; junction bases unmatched: 8. CDR1 is MGHRA and CDR2 is YSYEKL in the germline V gene. The length of the CDR3 is 15 residues. The CDR3 DNA follows: TGCGCCAGCAGCCGAACCGGGACTAAACCAGATACGCAGTATTTT. Its protein is CASSRTGTKPDTQYF.

This clonotype was recorded at least ten times. V usage is TRBV7-2 and J usage is TRBJ2-7, with D perhaps matching TRBD1 or TRBD2 (6 bases each). The germline gives CDR1 SGHTA, CDR2 FQGNSA. Between the trimmed V and J ends, which lost 2 bases and 3 bases, there was a span of 8 bases. This CDR3 has 13 residues. CDR3: CASSLKGGYEQYF. DNA of the CDR3: TGTGCCAGCAGCTTAAAGGGGGGCTACGAGCAGTACTTC.

At least ten counts were recorded for this clonotype. The J gene is TRBJ2-3, the V gene TRBV7-2; unclear D gene. Germline V gene data show CDR1 as SGHTA and CDR2 as FQGNSA. There are 14 residues in the CDR3. Trimming took off 3 bases at V and 2 bases at J, with 9 bases between the two ends. The CDR3 protein is CASSFLHDTDTQYF. CDR3 DNA sequence: TGTGCCAGCAGCTTCCTCCATGACACAGATACGCAGTATTTT. Supplemented by reference TRBV7-2 and TRBJ2-3, the full variable domain reads GAGVSQSPSNKVTEKGKDVELRCDPISGHTALYWYRQSLGQGLEFLIYFQGNSAPDKSGLPSDRFSAERTGGSVSTLTIQRTQQEDSAVYLCASSFLHDTDTQYFGPGTRLTVL.

This sequence joins TRBV15 and TRBJ2-5, with 7 bases matching TRBD1. V shed 8 bases, J shed 5 bases, and the junction held 8 bases outside the gene matches. Germline V gene sequence: CDR1 LNHNV, CDR2 YYDKDF (reference sequence). This CDR3 spans 13 amino acids. CDR3 amino acids: CATALNRGETQYF. CDR3 nucleotides: TGTGCCACCGCTCTTAACAGGGGCGAGACCCAGTACTTC.

This clonotype was recorded at least ten times. The V call is TRBV7-3, the J call TRBJ1-5; D may be TRBD1 (6 bases). Trimming left V 5 bases short and J 4 bases short, with 9 bases between. The CDR3 contains 13 residues. Germline V CDR1 and CDR2: SGHTA, FQGTGA. CDR3 protein: CASSGQPNQPQHF. CDR3 DNA sequence: TGTGCCAGCAGCGGACAGCCAAATCAGCCCCAGCATTTT.

In this sample, this clonotype turned up many times. The V and J genes are TRBV30 and TRBJ1-2; TRBD1 matches at 7 bases. CDR1 and CDR2 from the germline V gene are GTSNPN and SVGIG (reference sequence). V dropped 3 bases and J dropped 8; count of bases not matched to a gene: 3. The CDR3 is 11 amino acids. The CDR3 sequence is CAWRRGLGYTF. The CDR3 bases are TGTGCCTGGAGAAGGGGGCTCGGCTACACCTTC.

In its sample, this clonotype was seen many times. V and J are TRBV7-2 and TRBJ2-3; 10 positions agree with TRBD1. The germline V gene has CDR1 SGHTA and CDR2 FQGNSA. The CDR3 extends over 15 amino acids. V lost 6 bases, J lost 2 bases, and 5 bases stayed unmatched. This CDR3 is CASRGRQGATDTQYF. CDR3 sequence (DNA): TGTGCCAGCAGGGGTCGACAGGGGGCCACAGATACGCAGTATTTT.

This clonotype was found many times. The chain joins TRBV29-1 to TRBJ1-2, with D perhaps TRBD1 (6 bases). V lost 1 base and J 0 bases, leaving 15 bases between the germline ends. The CDR3 extends over 16 amino acids. Germline V gene lookup returns CDR1 SQVTM and CDR2 ANQGSEA. CDR3 region: CSVEALGQQSNYGYTF. CDR3 DNA: TGCAGCGTTGAAGCGCTTGGACAGCAGTCTAACTATGGCTACACCTTC.

This clonotype was seen many times. V and J are TRBV29-1 and TRBJ2-7, with 9 bases matching TRBD1. Germline trimming cut 4 bases from V and 0 bases from J; bases unmatched to any gene: 4. CDR3 size: 14 residues. Germline V CDR1 and CDR2: SQVTM, ANQGSEA. The CDR3 region is CSVAGQGNSYEQYF. The DNA of the CDR3 is TGCAGCGTTGCGGGACAGGGTAACTCCTACGAGCAGTACTTC.

The genes are TRBV12-3 or TRBV12-4 and TRBJ1-1, with D hard to call. V lost 1 base, J lost 4 bases, and 7 bases lay in between. CDR3 size: 13 residues. The CDR3 spells CASSLVQSTEAFF. CDR3 nucleotide sequence: TGTGCCAGCAGTTTAGTACAGAGCACTGAAGCTTTCTTT.

Many counts were recorded for this clonotype. This chain links TRBV4-3 with TRBJ1-5; D might be TRBD1 (6 bases). Germline V gene lookup returns CDR1 LGHNA and CDR2 YSLEER. V was trimmed by 0 bases and J by 7 bases, leaving 16 bases between them. The CDR3 is made up of 16 amino acids. In nucleotides, the CDR3 is TGCGCCAGCAGCCAAGATCCTCCAGGGGACGGCCAGCCCCAGCATTTT. The encoded protein is CASSQDPPGDGQPQHF.

This clonotype was found many times. The V gene is TRBV25-1, the J gene TRBJ1-5; D remains ambiguous. Trimming left V 1 base short and J 5 bases short, with 12 bases between. Germline V gene sequence: CDR1 MGHDK, CDR2 SYGVNS. The CDR3 is 15 amino acids. CDR3 in amino acids: CASSESGSLHQPQHF. DNA for the CDR3: TGTGCCAGCAGTGAATCTGGTTCTCTCCATCAGCCCCAGCATTTT.

This clonotype has a count of ten or more. This chain links TRBV20-1 with TRBJ2-5; possibly TRBD2 for D (6 bases). The CDR3 is 15 amino acids. Germline loops: CDR1 DFQATT, CDR2 SNEGSKA (reference sequence). The V gene lost 5 bases and the J gene lost 14 bases, with 30 bases spanning the gap. The CDR3 DNA follows: TGCAGTGCTCCCCTGCGGAAGGAGGGTAGGGTGCGCACATACTTC. This translates into CSAPLRKEGRVRTYF.

The table lists this clonotype with many counts. J is TRBJ1-2 and V is TRBV2; D not certain. The germline V and J ends were trimmed by 11 bases and 0 bases, with 25 bases remaining between them. Germline loops: CDR1 SNHLY, CDR2 FYNNEI. The CDR3 covers 17 residues. This chain's CDR3 is CAGILGPIIYANYGYTF. Written as DNA, the CDR3 is TGTGCCGGAATATTAGGGCCGATAATTTACGCTAACTATGGCTACACCTTC. Filled out from reference TRBV2 and TRBJ1-2, the complete variable domain reads EPEVTQTPSHQVTQMGQEVILRCVPISNHLYFYWYRQILGQKVEFLVSFYNNEISEKSEIFDDQFSVERPDGSNFTLKIRSTKLEDSAMYFCAGILGPIIYANYGYTFGSGTRLTVV.

This clonotype has ten or more counts. V gene TRBV6-5 combines with J gene TRBJ2-2; no firm D call. Germline V gene sequence: CDR1 MNHEY, CDR2 SVGAGI. The CDR3 sequence is 15 residues long. Trimming left V 2 bases short and J 8 bases short, with 15 bases between. In DNA form, the CDR3 reads TGTGCCAGCAGTTACGCCAGGCCCGACGGAGGGGAGCTGTTTTTT. Protein product: CASSYARPDGGELFF.

This chain links TRBV5-1 with TRBJ1-1; D is unresolved. The CDR3 runs to 13 residues. The V end was cut by 0 bases, the J end by 10 bases, with 13 bases between. Germline assignment: CDR1 SGHRS and CDR2 YFSETQ. The chain's CDR3 is CASSLGQIGGAFF. The CDR3 nucleotides are TGCGCCAGCAGCTTGGGGCAAATTGGCGGAGCTTTCTTT.